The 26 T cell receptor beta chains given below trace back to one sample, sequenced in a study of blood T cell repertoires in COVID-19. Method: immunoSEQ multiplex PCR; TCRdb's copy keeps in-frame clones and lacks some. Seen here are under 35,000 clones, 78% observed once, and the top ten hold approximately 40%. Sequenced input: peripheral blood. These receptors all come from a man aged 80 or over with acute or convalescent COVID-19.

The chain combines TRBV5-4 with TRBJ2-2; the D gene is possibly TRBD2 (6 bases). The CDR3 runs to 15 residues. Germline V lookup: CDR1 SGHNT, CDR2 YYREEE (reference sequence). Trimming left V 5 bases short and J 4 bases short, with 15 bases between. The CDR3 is CASSFLGRGTGELFF. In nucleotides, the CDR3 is TGTGCCAGCAGTTTCTTAGGGCGGGGCACCGGGGAGCTGTTTTTT. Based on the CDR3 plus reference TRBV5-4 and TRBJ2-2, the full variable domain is ETGVTQSPTHLIKTRGQQVTLRCSSQSGHNTVSWYQQALGQGPQFIFQYYREEENGRGNFPPRFSGLQFPNYSSELNVNALELDDSALYLCASSFLGRGTGELFFGEGSRLTVL.

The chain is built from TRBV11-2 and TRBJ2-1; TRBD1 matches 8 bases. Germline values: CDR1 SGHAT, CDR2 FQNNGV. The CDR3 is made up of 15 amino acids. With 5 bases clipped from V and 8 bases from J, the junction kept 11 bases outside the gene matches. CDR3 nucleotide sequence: TGTGCCAGCAGCCCGGACAGGGTGGGGATGGATGAGCAGTTCTTC. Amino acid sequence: CASSPDRVGMDEQFF.

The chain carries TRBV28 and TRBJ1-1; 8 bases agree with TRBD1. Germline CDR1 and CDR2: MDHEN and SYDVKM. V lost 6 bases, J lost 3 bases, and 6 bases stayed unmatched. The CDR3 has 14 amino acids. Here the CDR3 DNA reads TGTGCCAGCAGACCAGGGGGCGAGCACACTGAAGCTTTCTTT. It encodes CASRPGGEHTEAFF.

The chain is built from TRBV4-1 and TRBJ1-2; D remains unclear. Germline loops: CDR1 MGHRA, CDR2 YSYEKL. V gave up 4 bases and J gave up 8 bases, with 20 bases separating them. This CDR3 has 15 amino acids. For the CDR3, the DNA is TGCGCCAGCAGCCCCCCCCGGGTGCTCTCGTCCGGCTACACCTTC. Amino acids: CASSPPRVLSSGYTF.

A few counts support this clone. CDR3 sequence (DNA): TGCGCCAGCAGCCATTCGGAAGGATTGGAGTCGGAGACCCAGTACTTC. The encoded protein is CASSHSEGLESETQYF. J is TRBJ2-5 and V is TRBV4-1; D ambiguous. The V end lost 3 bases, the J end lost 5 bases, and 19 bases lay between the germline ends. Germline assignment: CDR1 MGHRA and CDR2 YSYEKL. This CDR3 comprises 16 residues.

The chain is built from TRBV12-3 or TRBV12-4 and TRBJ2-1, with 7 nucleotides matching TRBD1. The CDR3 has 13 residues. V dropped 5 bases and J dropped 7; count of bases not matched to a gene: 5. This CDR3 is CASSPPTGNEQFF. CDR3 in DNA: TGTGCCAGCAGTCCACCGACAGGGAATGAGCAGTTCTTC.

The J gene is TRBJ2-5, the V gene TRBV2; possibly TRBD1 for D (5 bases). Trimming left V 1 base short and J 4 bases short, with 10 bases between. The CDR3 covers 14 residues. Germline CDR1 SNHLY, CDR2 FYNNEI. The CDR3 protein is CASSEEWQGETQYF. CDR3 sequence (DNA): TGTGCCAGCAGTGAAGAGTGGCAGGGAGAGACCCAGTACTTC.

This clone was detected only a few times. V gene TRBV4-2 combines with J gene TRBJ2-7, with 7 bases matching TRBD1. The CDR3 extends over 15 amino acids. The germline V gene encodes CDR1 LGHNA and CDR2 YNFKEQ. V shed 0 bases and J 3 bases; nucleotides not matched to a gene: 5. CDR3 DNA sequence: TGTGCCAGCAGCCAAGATTGGGGACAGCACTACGAGCAGTACTTC. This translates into CASSQDWGQHYEQYF.

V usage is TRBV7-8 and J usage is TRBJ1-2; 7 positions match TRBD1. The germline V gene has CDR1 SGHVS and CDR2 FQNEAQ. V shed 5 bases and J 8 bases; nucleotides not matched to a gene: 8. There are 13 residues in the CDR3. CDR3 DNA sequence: TGTGCCAGCAGCCCAAGACAGGGAGGCGGCTACACCTTC. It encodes CASSPRQGGGYTF.

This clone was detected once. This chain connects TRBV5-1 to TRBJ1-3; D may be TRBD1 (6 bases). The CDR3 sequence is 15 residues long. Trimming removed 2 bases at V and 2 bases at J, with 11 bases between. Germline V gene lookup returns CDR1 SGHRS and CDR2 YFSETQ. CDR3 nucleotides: TGCGCCAGCAGCTTAACCGGGACAACTGGAAACACCATATATTTT. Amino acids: CASSLTGTTGNTIYF.

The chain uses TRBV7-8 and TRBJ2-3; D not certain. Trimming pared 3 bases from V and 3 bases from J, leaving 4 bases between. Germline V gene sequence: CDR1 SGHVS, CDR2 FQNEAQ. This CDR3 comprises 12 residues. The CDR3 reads CASSFLTDTQYF. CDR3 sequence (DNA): TGTGCCAGCAGCTTTCTTACAGATACGCAGTATTTT.

The CDR3 loop is CASSLPGGPPNEQFF. CDR3 nucleotide sequence: TGTGCCAGCAGCTTGCCGGGGGGGCCCCCCAATGAGCAGTTCTTC. The chain couples TRBV7-2 to TRBJ2-1, with 8 bases aligning to TRBD2. CDR1 SGHTA and CDR2 FQGNSA come from the germline V gene. The CDR3 extends over 15 amino acids. After removal of 3 bases from V and 6 bases from J, the junction contained 7 bases not matched to a gene.

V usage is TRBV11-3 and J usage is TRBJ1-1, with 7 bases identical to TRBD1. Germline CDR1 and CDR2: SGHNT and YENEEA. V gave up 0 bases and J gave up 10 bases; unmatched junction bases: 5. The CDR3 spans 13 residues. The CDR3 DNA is TGTGCCAGCAGCTTAGATAGGGACAGCGGAGCTTTCTTT. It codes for CASSLDRDSGAFF.

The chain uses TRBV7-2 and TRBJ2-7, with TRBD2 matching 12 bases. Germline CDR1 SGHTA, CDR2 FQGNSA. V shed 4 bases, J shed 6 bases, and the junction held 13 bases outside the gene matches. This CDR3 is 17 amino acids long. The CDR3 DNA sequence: TGTGCCAGCAGCTACCGGACTAGCGGGGTTACAGCTCTCGAGCAGTACTTC. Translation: CASSYRTSGVTALEQYF.

The CDR3 region has the DNA TGTGCCAGCCTCCCAGCGGGGAATGAGCAGTTCTTC. Its protein product is CASLPAGNEQFF. This rearrangement joins TRBV2 to TRBJ2-1; 7 bases line up with TRBD2. The CDR3 covers 12 residues. Germline V gene data show CDR1 as SNHLY and CDR2 as FYNNEI. The V gene end was trimmed by 8 bases and the J gene end by 7 bases; junction bases not matched to a gene: 5.

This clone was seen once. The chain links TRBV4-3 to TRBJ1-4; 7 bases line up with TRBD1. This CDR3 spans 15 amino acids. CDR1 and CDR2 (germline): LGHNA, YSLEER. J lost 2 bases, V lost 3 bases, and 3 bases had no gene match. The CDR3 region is CASSQNRGTNEKLFF. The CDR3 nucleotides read TGCGCCAGCAGCCAGAACAGGGGTACTAATGAAAAACTGTTTTTT.

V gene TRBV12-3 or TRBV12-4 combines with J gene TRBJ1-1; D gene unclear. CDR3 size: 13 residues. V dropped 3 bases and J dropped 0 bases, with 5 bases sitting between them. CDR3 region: CASSFSVNTEAFF. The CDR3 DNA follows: TGTGCCAGCAGTTTTTCGGTGAACACTGAAGCTTTCTTT.

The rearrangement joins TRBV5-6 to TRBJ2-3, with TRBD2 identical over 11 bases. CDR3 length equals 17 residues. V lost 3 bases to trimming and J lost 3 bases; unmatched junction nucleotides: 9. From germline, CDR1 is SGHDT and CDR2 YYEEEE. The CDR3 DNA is TGTGCCAGCAGCTCCCGTAGCGGGGGGGCGTGGACAGATACGCAGTATTTT. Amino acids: CASSSRSGGAWTDTQYF.

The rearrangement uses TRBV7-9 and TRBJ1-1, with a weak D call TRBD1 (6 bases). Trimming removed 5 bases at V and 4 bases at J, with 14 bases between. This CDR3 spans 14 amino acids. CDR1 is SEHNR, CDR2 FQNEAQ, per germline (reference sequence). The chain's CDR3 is CASSSLGGSTEAFF. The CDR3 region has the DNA TGTGCCAGCAGCAGCCTAGGGGGAAGCACTGAAGCTTTCTTT.

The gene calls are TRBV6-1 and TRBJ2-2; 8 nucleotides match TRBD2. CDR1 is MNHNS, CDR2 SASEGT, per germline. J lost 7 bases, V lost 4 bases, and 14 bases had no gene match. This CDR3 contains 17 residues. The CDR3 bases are TGTGCCAGCAGTGGAGTCCGTCCGGGGGGGAGGGACGGGGAGCTGTTTTTT. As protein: CASSGVRPGGRDGELFF.

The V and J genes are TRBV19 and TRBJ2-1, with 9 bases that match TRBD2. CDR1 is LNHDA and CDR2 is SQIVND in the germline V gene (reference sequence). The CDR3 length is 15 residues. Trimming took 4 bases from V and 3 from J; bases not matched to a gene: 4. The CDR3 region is CASSKGRGGYNEQFF. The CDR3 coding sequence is TGTGCCAGTAGTAAAGGGCGGGGGGGCTACAATGAGCAGTTCTTC.

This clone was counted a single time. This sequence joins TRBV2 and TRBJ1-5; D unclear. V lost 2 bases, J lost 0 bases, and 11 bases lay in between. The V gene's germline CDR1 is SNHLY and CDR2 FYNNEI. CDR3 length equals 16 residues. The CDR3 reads CASSESAQVSNQPQHF. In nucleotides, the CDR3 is TGTGCCAGCAGTGAATCGGCGCAGGTTAGCAATCAGCCCCAGCATTTT.

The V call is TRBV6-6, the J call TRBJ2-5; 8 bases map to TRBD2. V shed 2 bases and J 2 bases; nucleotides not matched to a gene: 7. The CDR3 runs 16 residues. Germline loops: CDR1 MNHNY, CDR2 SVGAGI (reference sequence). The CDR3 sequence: CASSYGATSGQETQYF. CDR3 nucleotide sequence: TGTGCCAGCAGTTACGGGGCCACTAGCGGACAAGAGACCCAGTACTTC.

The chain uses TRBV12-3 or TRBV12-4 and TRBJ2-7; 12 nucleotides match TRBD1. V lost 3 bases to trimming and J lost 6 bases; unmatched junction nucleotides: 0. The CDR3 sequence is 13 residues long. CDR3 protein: CASSLGQGAEQYF. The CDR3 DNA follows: TGTGCCAGCAGTTTGGGACAGGGGGCCGAGCAGTACTTC.

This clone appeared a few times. The CDR3 coding sequence is TGTGCCAGCAGTGCGGACAGGGGGCTTTACGAGCAGTACTTC. Protein: CASSADRGLYEQYF. The chain links TRBV25-1 to TRBJ2-7, with 11 bases matching TRBD1. V was pared by 4 bases and J by 4 bases, with 3 bases of the junction left unmatched. The CDR3 consists of 14 residues. CDR1 is MGHDK and CDR2 is SYGVNS in the germline V gene.

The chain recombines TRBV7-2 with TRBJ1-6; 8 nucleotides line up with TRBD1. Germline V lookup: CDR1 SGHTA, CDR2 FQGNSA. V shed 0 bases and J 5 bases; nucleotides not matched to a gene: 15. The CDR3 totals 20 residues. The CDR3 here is CASSLARTGSPALNNSPLHF. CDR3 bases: TGTGCCAGCAGCTTAGCCCGGACAGGGAGCCCCGCTCTAAATAATTCACCCCTCCACTTT.